These T cell receptor beta chains were read from a single sample in a study of shared T cell receptors in the human thymus. The data were produced by immunoSEQ multiplex PCR, yet TCRdb's version contains in-frame clones alone and is incomplete. The table shows hundreds of thousands of clones, with roughly 88% occurring only once. In addition, the sample was reused for a study of human thymus T cells.

Sequenced input: thymocytes. Receptors originate from a boy under three years old with a congenital heart defect. The CDR3 runs from the conserved cysteine through the conserved F or W. The D gene is left open where the match is weak. Rows give clone size only sometimes, using once, few, many, or a class for an expanded clone.

TGTGCCAGCAGTGAAATGTCCGGGGGGTATGGCTACACCTTC	CASSEMSGGYGYTF	-	-	TRBV6-1	TRBJ1-2
TGTGCCATCAGTGACCTCGTGGGGGCGGACACTGAAGCTTTCTTT	CAISDLVGADTEAFF	-	-	TRBV10-3	TRBJ1-1
TGCGCCAGCAGCCAAGCTACCGACAGGGGGCGTACTGAAGCTTTCTTT	CASSQATDRGRTEAFF	TRBD1	-	TRBV4-1	TRBJ1-1
TGTGCCACCAGCAGAGATCAGGGAGGCACCATATATTTT	CATSRDQGGTIYF	-	few	TRBV15	TRBJ1-3
TGCGCCAGCAGCCAAGATCCAACTAGACGCTTCTACAATGAGCAGTTCTTC	CASSQDPTRRFYNEQFF	-	-	TRBV4-1	TRBJ2-1
TGTGCCAGCAGTAGAAGACAGGGGGCGCTTGAAGCTTTCTTT	CASSRRQGALEAFF	TRBD1	-	TRBV7-2	TRBJ1-1
TGTGCCAGTAGTATACCCGCAGAGGACACTGAAGCTTTCTTT	CASSIPAEDTEAFF	-	-	TRBV19	TRBJ1-1
TGTGCCAGCAGCCCGGACAGGGTTTACGAGCAGTACTTC	CASSPDRVYEQYF	TRBD1	-	TRBV11-3	TRBJ2-7
TGTGCCAGCAGCCCGGTTCACTCGGTGGAGACCCAGTACTTC	CASSPVHSVETQYF	-	-	TRBV5-8	TRBJ2-5
TGTGCCAGCAGCGCTGGGGCCAGCGGGAGGGCCGTCTACGAGCAGTACTTC	CASSAGASGRAVYEQYF	TRBD2	-	TRBV14	TRBJ2-7
TGTGCCATCAGTGAGTCTGGGCGTGGGCTAGCGGGAGGGCCGACCTACAATGAGCAGTTCTTC	CAISESGRGLAGGPTYNEQFF	TRBD2	-	TRBV10-3	TRBJ2-1
TGTGCCAGCAGCACTAGCGGGAGAACCGGTGAGCAGTTCTTC	CASSTSGRTGEQFF	TRBD2	-	TRBV13	TRBJ2-1
TGTGCCACCCTAGGGGGAATAAGGGGTAGCTCCTACGAGCAGTACTTC	CATLGGIRGSSYEQYF	-	-	TRBV10-3	TRBJ2-7
TGTGCCAGCAGCTCCGGTCCCCGAGCGGGAGCGTTGAGGGAGCAGTACTTC	CASSSGPRAGALREQYF	TRBD2	-	TRBV11-2	TRBJ2-7
TGTGCCATCAGTGATGCGTCGGGACAGGCCCACTACGAGCAGTACTTC	CAISDASGQAHYEQYF	TRBD1	once	TRBV10-3	TRBJ2-7
TGTGCCAGCGTTACTAGCGCCCTTTACAATGAGCAGTTCTTC	CASVTSALYNEQFF	TRBD2	-	TRBV28	TRBJ2-1
TGTGCCAGCAGTACCGAGGGACTAGCGGACAACACCGGGGAGCTGTTTTTT	CASSTEGLADNTGELFF	TRBD2	-	TRBV2	TRBJ2-2
TGCGCCAGCAGCCAAGAAGCGTCTAGCGGGAGAGAATACGAGCAGTACTTC	CASSQEASSGREYEQYF	TRBD2	-	TRBV4-1	TRBJ2-7
TGTGCCAGCAGCCCCTGGACAGGAGAGACCCAGTACTTC	CASSPWTGETQYF	TRBD1	-	TRBV7-8	TRBJ2-5
TGTGCCATCAGTGAGATCTCCAGGGTGACCTCCTACGAGCAGTACTTC	CAISEISRVTSYEQYF	-	-	TRBV10-3	TRBJ2-7
TGTGCCAGCAGTTCCCTGGGACTAGCGGGAGATAGCTCCTACGAGCAGTACTTC	CASSSLGLAGDSSYEQYF	TRBD2	-	TRBV27	TRBJ2-7
TGTGCCAGCAGCTTAGGAGCTGGAGAGACCCAGTACTTC	CASSLGAGETQYF	-	-	TRBV11-1	TRBJ2-5
TGTGCCAGCAGCCCAAGCACAGATACGCAGTATTTT	CASSPSTDTQYF	-	-	TRBV9	TRBJ2-3
TGCAGCGTTCAGAAGACAGATACGCAGTATTTT	CSVQKTDTQYF	-	-	TRBV29-1	TRBJ2-3
TGCGCCAGCAGCCTCCGTGACAGGGGGCCTGAAGCTTTCTTT	CASSLRDRGPEAFF	TRBD1	-	TRBV4-3	TRBJ1-1
TGTGCCAGCAGCCTGACAGGGGACAATGAGCAGTTCTTC	CASSLTGDNEQFF	TRBD1	once	TRBV7-8	TRBJ2-1
TGTGCCAGCAGCTTAACGAGCGGGAGCACAGATACGCAGTATTTT	CASSLTSGSTDTQYF	-	few	TRBV7-6	TRBJ2-3
TGTGCCAGCAGAGGCCCGGCCCATGGCGGGGGTGAGACCCAGTACTTC	CASRGPAHGGGETQYF	TRBD2	-	TRBV2	TRBJ2-5
TGTGCCAGCAGCTCCCCGAGGGACAGGGGGTATCATGGCTACACCTTC	CASSSPRDRGYHGYTF	TRBD1	once	TRBV11-2	TRBJ1-2
TGCGCCAGCAGCCAACCCGGACTAGCGGGAAGAGATGAGCAGTTCTTC	CASSQPGLAGRDEQFF	TRBD2	-	TRBV4-1	TRBJ2-1
TGTGCCAGCAGTGTTGGGGGGGGGACAGGCTTCGACGACAATGAGCAGTTCTTC	CASSVGGGTGFDDNEQFF	-	-	TRBV25-1	TRBJ2-1
TGCGCCAGCAGCCAAGTAACCCCTCCATCCTCACCGGAGTTTAATGAAAAACTGTTTTTT	CASSQVTPPSSPEFNEKLFF	-	-	TRBV4-1	TRBJ1-4
TGCAGCGGGACACCGGGCGGGAGCAAAAACATTCAGTACTTC	CSGTPGGSKNIQYF	TRBD2	-	TRBV29-1	TRBJ2-4
TGTGCTAGTGGGACGTCACTAGCGGGAGACACCGGGACCCAGTACTTC	CASGTSLAGDTGTQYF	TRBD2	-	TRBV12-5	TRBJ2-5
TGTGCCACCAGCAGAGATTCGAGGGTTAATGAGCAGTTCTTC	CATSRDSRVNEQFF	-	-	TRBV15	TRBJ2-1
TGTGCCAGCAGTTTCACCCACAGGAACATTCCCGAGACCCAGTACTTC	CASSFTHRNIPETQYF	-	-	TRBV6-5	TRBJ2-5
TGTGCCAGCAGCTTAGCCCTCTCTAGCGGAACCACCTACGAGCAGTACTTC	CASSLALSSGTTYEQYF	TRBD2	once	TRBV7-8	TRBJ2-7
TGTGCCAGCAGGCGGGACCTTTGGACACCCTACGAGCAGTACTTC	CASRRDLWTPYEQYF	-	-	TRBV2	TRBJ2-7
TGTGCCAGCTCACCCAGCGGGACCCCTAACGAGCAGTACTTC	CASSPSGTPNEQYF	TRBD2	-	TRBV18	TRBJ2-7
TGTGCCAGCAGTTACCCCTACCGGTTGGCGGGGGATGAGCAGTTCTTC	CASSYPYRLAGDEQFF	TRBD2	few	TRBV6-6	TRBJ2-1
TGTGCCAGCAGTCAGGGGACAGGGAAGGATAGCAATCAGCCCCAGCATTTT	CASSQGTGKDSNQPQHF	TRBD1	-	TRBV27	TRBJ1-5
TGTGCCAGCAGTGGGCCCAGGGCGAGGACTGAAGCTTTCTTT	CASSGPRARTEAFF	-	-	TRBV6-1	TRBJ1-1
TGTGCCAGCAGCTTAGGTAGCCCCAGGGCCCACTCTGGAAACACCATATATTTT	CASSLGSPRAHSGNTIYF	-	-	TRBV11-3	TRBJ1-3
TGTGCCATCAGTGAGTCTGAACCGGGACACCGTGAAAAACTGTTTTTT	CAISESEPGHREKLFF	-	-	TRBV10-3	TRBJ1-4
TGTGCCAGCCTCGGACAGCTCAGTGGCGAAAAACTGTTTTTT	CASLGQLSGEKLFF	-	-	TRBV27	TRBJ1-4
TGTGCCAGCAGCCCACAGGGGACGGAGACCCAGTACTTC	CASSPQGTETQYF	TRBD1	-	TRBV11-3	TRBJ2-5
TGTGCCAGCAGTGCAAACCAGGGGGGTGAGCAGTTCTTC	CASSANQGGEQFF	-	-	TRBV27	TRBJ2-1
TGTGCCACCAGCAGAGTTCGGGGGGTGAACACTGAAGCTTTCTTT	CATSRVRGVNTEAFF	-	-	TRBV15	TRBJ1-1
TGTGCCAGCAGTTACGGTCGACCGGGGGATACGCAGTATTTT	CASSYGRPGDTQYF	-	-	TRBV6-5	TRBJ2-3
TGCGCCAGCAGTGAGTCAGTAGCAGAGCAGTTCTTC	CASSESVAEQFF	-	-	TRBV10-2	TRBJ2-1
TGTGCCTGGTCATTGGGACTAGTGGTCGAGCAGTACTTC	CAWSLGLVVEQYF	TRBD2	-	TRBV30	TRBJ2-7
TGCGCCAGCAGCCAAGACGCCCGAGGGGGTGGAGAGCTGTTTTTT	CASSQDARGGGELFF	-	-	TRBV4-3	TRBJ2-2